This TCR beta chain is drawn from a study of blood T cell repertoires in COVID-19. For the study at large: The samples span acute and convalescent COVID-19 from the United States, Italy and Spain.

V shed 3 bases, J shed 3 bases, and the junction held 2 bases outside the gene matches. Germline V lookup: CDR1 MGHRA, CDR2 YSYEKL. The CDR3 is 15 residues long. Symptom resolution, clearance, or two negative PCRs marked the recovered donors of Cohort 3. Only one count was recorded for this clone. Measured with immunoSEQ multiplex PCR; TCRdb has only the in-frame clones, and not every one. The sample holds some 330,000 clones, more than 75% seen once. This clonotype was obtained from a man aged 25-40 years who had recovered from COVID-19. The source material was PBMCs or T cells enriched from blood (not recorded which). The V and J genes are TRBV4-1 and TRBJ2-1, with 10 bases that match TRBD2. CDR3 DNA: TGCGCCAGCAGCCAGGCTAGCGGGAGCTACAATGAGCAGTTCTTC. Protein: CASSQASGSYNEQFF.